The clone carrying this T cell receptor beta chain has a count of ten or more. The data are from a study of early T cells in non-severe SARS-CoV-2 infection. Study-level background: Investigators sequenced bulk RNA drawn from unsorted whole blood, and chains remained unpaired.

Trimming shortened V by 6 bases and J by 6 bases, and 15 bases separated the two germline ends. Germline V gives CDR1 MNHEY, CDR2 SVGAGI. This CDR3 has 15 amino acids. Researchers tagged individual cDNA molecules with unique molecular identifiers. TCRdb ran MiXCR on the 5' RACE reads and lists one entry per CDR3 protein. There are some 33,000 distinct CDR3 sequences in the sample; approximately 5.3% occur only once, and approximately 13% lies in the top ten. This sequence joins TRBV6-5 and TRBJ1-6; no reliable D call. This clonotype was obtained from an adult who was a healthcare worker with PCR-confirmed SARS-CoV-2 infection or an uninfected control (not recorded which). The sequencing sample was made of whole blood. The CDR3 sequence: CASSTSLYSNSPLHF. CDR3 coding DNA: TGTGCCAGCAGCACAAGTCTTTACTCTAATTCACCCCTCCACTTT.